A single sample is the source of the 16 T cell receptor beta chains below, sequenced in a study of PD-L1 blockade in urothelial cancer. Libraries were prepared by immunoSEQ multiplex PCR; TCRdb keeps only in-frame clonotypes and omits some of them. The table includes some 60,000 clones, 86% detected once. The source material was PBMCs, sampled around atezolizumab (anti-PD-L1) treatment. The receptors come from a man aged 50-60 years with urothelial cancer.

This chain uses TRBV5-1 with TRBJ2-7, with 7 bases lining up with TRBD2. The CDR3 sequence is 15 residues long. The V segment lost 4 bases and the J segment 0 bases; nucleotides outside the gene matches: 7. Germline values: CDR1 SGHRS, CDR2 YFSETQ. The CDR3 DNA follows: TGCGCCAGCAGCGGTACTAGCGTTAGCTCCTACGAGCAGTACTTC. It is translated as CASSGTSVSSYEQYF.

The sample holds a few counts of this clone. The chain has TRBV7-6 and TRBJ2-5; TRBD2 matches 13 bases. J gave up 2 bases and V 4 bases, and 13 bases lay outside the gene matches. The CDR3 contains 19 residues. Germline V gene lookup returns CDR1 SGHVS and CDR2 FNYEAQ. The CDR3 loop is CASSWPGLAGVSGQETQYF. CDR3 sequence (DNA): TGTGCCAGCAGCTGGCCCGGACTAGCGGGGGTATCAGGGCAAGAGACCCAGTACTTC.

The V and J genes are TRBV30 and TRBJ1-2; 7 bases are a match to TRBD1. The CDR3 loop spans 15 amino acids. CDR1 is GTSNPN, CDR2 SVGIG, per germline (reference sequence). J was trimmed by 4 bases and V by 5 bases; bases with no gene match: 13. The CDR3 nucleotides read TGTGCCTGGTCACTAGGACAGGCAGGGGTCTATGGCTACACCTTC. Residues: CAWSLGQAGVYGYTF.

The chain combines TRBV4-1 with TRBJ2-2, with 9 bases that match TRBD2. The CDR3 is 17 residues long. CDR1 and CDR2 from the germline V gene are MGHRA and YSYEKL. The ends lost 1 base at V and 6 bases at J; junction bases unmatched: 9. The DNA of the CDR3 is TGCGCCAGCAGCCAAGTGAAGGTAGCGGGAGTCGCCGGGGAGCTGTTTTTT. Its protein is CASSQVKVAGVAGELFF.

The chain is built from TRBV5-4 and TRBJ2-3, with D maybe TRBD2 (7 bases). The germline CDR1 and CDR2 sequences are SGHNT and YYREEE (reference sequence). The CDR3 totals 16 residues. The germline V and J ends were trimmed by 4 bases and 4 bases, with 19 bases remaining between them. Here the CDR3 reads CASSPRDTGGADTQYF. The CDR3 DNA reads TGTGCCAGCAGCCCCAGGGACACGGGGGGAGCAGATACGCAGTATTTT.

The chain recombines TRBV7-8 with TRBJ2-2, with D maybe TRBD2 (6 bases). This CDR3 spans 16 amino acids. Trimming left V 5 bases short and J 2 bases short, with 15 bases between. Germline V gives CDR1 SGHVS, CDR2 FQNEAQ. The CDR3 DNA sequence: TGTGCCAGCAGCAAGCGACTAGGTACCAACACCGGGGAGCTGTTTTTT. This encodes CASSKRLGTNTGELFF.

The chain is built from TRBV6-1 and TRBJ1-1, with TRBD1 identical over 7 bases. The CDR3 contains 13 residues. Germline assignment: CDR1 MNHNS and CDR2 SASEGT. J was trimmed by 5 bases and V by 7 bases; bases with no gene match: 7. The CDR3 DNA follows: TGTGCCAGCAAACCGACAGGGCGGACTGAAGCTTTCTTT. This sequence encodes CASKPTGRTEAFF.

CDR3 sequence reads: CASSPFGRASPLHF. The CDR3 nucleotides read TGTGCCAGCAGCCCCTTTGGGAGGGCTTCACCCCTCCACTTT. This chain joins TRBV7-2 and TRBJ1-6; no definite D call. This CDR3 has 14 amino acids. CDR1 is SGHTA, CDR2 FQGNSA, per germline. V dropped 5 bases and J dropped 9 bases, with 14 bases sitting between them.

The chain is built from TRBV5-1 and TRBJ1-2, with TRBD1 identical over 7 bases. Germline trimming cut 5 bases from V and 2 bases from J; bases unmatched to any gene: 9. The CDR3 has 15 residues. Germline values: CDR1 SGHRS, CDR2 YFSETQ. CDR3 DNA sequence: TGCGCCAGCAGAGGGTCGGACAGGAAGAACTATGGCTACACCTTC. It encodes CASRGSDRKNYGYTF. Combining the CDR3 with reference TRBV5-1 and TRBJ1-2 gives the whole variable domain KAGVTQTPRYLIKTRGQQVTLSCSPISGHRSVSWYQQTPGQGLQFLFEYFSETQRNKGNFPGRFSGRQFSNSRSEMNVSTLELGDSALYLCASRGSDRKNYGYTFGSGTRLTVV.

This chain joins TRBV9 and TRBJ1-6; perhaps TRBD1 as D (5 bases). The length of the CDR3 is 14 residues. Germline assignment: CDR1 SGDLS and CDR2 YYNGEE. With 0 bases removed from V and 6 bases from J, the gap between germline ends came to 7 bases. CDR3 in DNA: TGTGCCAGCAGCGTAGCAGGGTTTAATTCACCCCTCCACTTT. Protein product: CASSVAGFNSPLHF.

The chain couples TRBV7-6 to TRBJ2-7; 7 bases align to TRBD2. Per germline, CDR1 SGHVS and CDR2 FNYEAQ. The CDR3 is made up of 15 amino acids. V dropped 6 bases and J dropped 3; count of bases not matched to a gene: 11. This CDR3 is CASSSPERGFYEQYF. The CDR3 DNA is TGTGCCAGCAGTTCGCCTGAGCGGGGATTCTACGAGCAGTACTTC.

The chain carries TRBV7-9 and TRBJ1-4; D unclear. Germline assignment: CDR1 SEHNR and CDR2 FQNEAQ (reference sequence). The CDR3 consists of 14 residues. Trimming left V 1 base short and J 8 bases short, with 11 bases between. CDR3 sequence reads: CASSLVLGGEKLFF. CDR3 coding DNA: TGTGCCAGCAGCTTAGTACTAGGCGGCGAAAAACTGTTTTTT.

V gene TRBV5-6 combines with J gene TRBJ2-1; the match to TRBD1 covers 8 bases. J was trimmed by 2 bases and V by 4 bases; bases with no gene match: 8. There are 16 residues in the CDR3. Germline V gene sequence: CDR1 SGHDT, CDR2 YYEEEE. CDR3 bases: TGTGCCAGCAGCACGGGGACAGGCCTAACCTACAATGAGCAGTTCTTC. It codes for CASSTGTGLTYNEQFF.

Here the CDR3 reads CASRPSGPDTQYF. CDR3 DNA sequence: TGTGCCAGCAGACCAAGCGGACCAGATACGCAGTATTTT. The chain combines TRBV7-2 with TRBJ2-3; perhaps TRBD2 as D (5 bases). V lost 6 bases to trimming and J lost 4 bases, with 11 bases between them. The germline CDR1 and CDR2 sequences are SGHTA and FQGNSA. The CDR3 consists of 13 residues.

The genes are TRBV5-4 and TRBJ2-5; possible D gene TRBD2, 5 bases. Trimming cost V 2 bases and J 1 base, with 12 bases left between them. The germline CDR1 and CDR2 sequences are SGHNT and YYREEE (reference sequence). CDR3 length: 15 residues. CDR3 coding DNA: TGTGCCAGCAGCTTACTAGGCCAGCTCCAAGAGACCCAGTACTTC. Translating it yields CASSLLGQLQETQYF. The entire variable domain, with the rest obtained from reference TRBV5-4 and TRBJ2-5, is as follows: ETGVTQSPTHLIKTRGQQVTLRCSSQSGHNTVSWYQQALGQGPQFIFQYYREEENGRGNFPPRFSGLQFPNYSSELNVNALELDDSALYLCASSLLGQLQETQYFGPGTRLLVL.

The V and J genes are TRBV27 and TRBJ2-3; 9 bases align to TRBD2. This CDR3 has 15 residues. V gave up 6 bases and J gave up 5 bases; unmatched junction bases: 9. Germline assignment: CDR1 MNHEY and CDR2 SMNVEV (reference sequence). The CDR3, as DNA: TGTGCCAGCAGCACCAATAGCGGGAGAATAGATACGCAGTATTTT. Residues: CASSTNSGRIDTQYF.